The entry below describes one T cell receptor beta chain. About 28,000 T cell genomes (about 0.3 ug DNA) went into each PBMC replicate. Repertoires were generated with immunoSEQ multiplex PCR, while TCRdb's copy carries only in-frame clones and drops some. The table includes some 470,000 clones, over 60% detected once. Trimming left V 0 bases short and J 6 bases short, with 12 bases between. The CDR3 covers 15 residues. Germline assignment: CDR1 MNHNY and CDR2 SVGAGI (reference sequence). These data belong to a study of shared clonotypes between healthy human individuals. Across the study: Ranging from 18 to 49 in age, donors were two women and a few men.

Every donor, a Caucasian adult, lived in Nashville, Tennessee. Sequencing was done on a sample of PBMCs. The sequence came from a woman aged 35 to 49 in good health. Some clones in this sample may be carry-over from other donors' samples. V gene TRBV6-6 combines with J gene TRBJ1-5; D is unresolved. This CDR3 reads CASSYSEVFRQPQHF. CDR3 nucleotide sequence: TGTGCCAGCAGTTACTCGGAAGTCTTTCGTCAGCCCCAGCATTTT.